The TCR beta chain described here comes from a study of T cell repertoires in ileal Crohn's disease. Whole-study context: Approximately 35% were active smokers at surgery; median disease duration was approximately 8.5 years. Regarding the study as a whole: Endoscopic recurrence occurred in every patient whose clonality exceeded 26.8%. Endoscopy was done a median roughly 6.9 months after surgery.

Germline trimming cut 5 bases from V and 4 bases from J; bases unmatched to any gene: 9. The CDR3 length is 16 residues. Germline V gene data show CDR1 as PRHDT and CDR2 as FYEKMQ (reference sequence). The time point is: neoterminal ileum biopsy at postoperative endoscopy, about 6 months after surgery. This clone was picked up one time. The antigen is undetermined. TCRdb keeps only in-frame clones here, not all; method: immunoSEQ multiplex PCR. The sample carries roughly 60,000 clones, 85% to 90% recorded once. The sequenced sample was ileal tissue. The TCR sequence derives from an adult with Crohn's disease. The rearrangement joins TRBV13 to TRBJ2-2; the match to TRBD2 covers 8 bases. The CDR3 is CASSPRRGGLTGELFF. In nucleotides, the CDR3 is TGTGCCAGCAGCCCCAGACGGGGGGGCCTCACCGGGGAGCTGTTTTTT. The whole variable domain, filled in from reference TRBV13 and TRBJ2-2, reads AAGVIQSPRHLIKEKRETATLKCYPIPRHDTVYWYQQGPGQDPQFLISFYEKMQSDKGSIPDRFSAQQFSDYHSELNMSSLELGDSALYFCASSPRRGGLTGELFFGEGSRLTVL.